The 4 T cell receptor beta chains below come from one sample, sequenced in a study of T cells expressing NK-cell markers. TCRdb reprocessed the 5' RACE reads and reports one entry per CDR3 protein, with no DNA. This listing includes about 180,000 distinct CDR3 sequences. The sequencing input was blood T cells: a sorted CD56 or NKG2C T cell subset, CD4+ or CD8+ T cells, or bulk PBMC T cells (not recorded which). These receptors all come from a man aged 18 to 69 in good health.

CDR3 amino acids: CASSLEKAGGGAIDTQYF. The V call is TRBV11-2, the J call TRBJ2-3; no DNA is available, so the TRBD2 call from TCRdb remains unchecked. The CDR3 consists of 18 residues. CDR1 and CDR2 (germline): SGHAT, FQNNGV.

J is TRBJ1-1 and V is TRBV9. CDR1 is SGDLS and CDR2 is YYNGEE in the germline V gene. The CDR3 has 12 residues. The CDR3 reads CASSASATEAFF.

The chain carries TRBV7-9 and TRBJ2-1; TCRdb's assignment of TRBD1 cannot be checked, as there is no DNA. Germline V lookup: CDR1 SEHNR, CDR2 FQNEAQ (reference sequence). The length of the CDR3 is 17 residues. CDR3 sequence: CASSLAGGDRGDNEQFF.

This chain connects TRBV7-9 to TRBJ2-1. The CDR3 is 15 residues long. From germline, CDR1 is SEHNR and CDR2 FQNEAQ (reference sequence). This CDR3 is CASSQTGGSYNEQFF.